The TCR beta chain described here comes from a study of sequential checkpoint blockade in melanoma. Looking at the study overall: After both sequences, patients received maintenance nivolumab. DNA from 91 pretreatment tumor samples underwent TCRβ immunosequencing.

The protocol was immunoSEQ multiplex PCR, while the TCRdb copy is restricted to in-frame clones and leaves out a portion. The table shows about 21,000 clones, with 27% occurring only once. The CDR3 has 14 residues. Germline assignment: CDR1 SGDLS and CDR2 YYNGEE. J lost 3 bases, V lost 5 bases, and 1 base had no gene match. This clone was observed a handful of times. The sample's treatment: randomized to nivolumab then ipilimumab (arm A) or the reverse (arm B). The sample in question was tumor tissue (inferred from file names), obtained from a patient given nivolumab and ipilimumab in sequence. The gene calls are TRBV9 and TRBJ2-7; 14 bases are a match to TRBD2. The sequence derives from a human donor with melanoma. The CDR3 sequence is CASSGTSGSYEQYF. Here the CDR3 DNA reads TGTGCCAGCAGTGGGACTAGCGGGAGCTACGAGCAGTACTTC.